The 8 T cell receptor beta chains below all came from one sample that was sequenced in a study of blood T cell repertoires in COVID-19. The assay was immunoSEQ multiplex PCR, and TCRdb's table has in-frame clones only and misses some. The table shows over 250,000 clones, with over 75% occurring only once. Sequenced input: peripheral blood. Receptors were obtained from a human donor in a cohort sampled during active COVID-19.

The J gene is TRBJ2-7, the V gene TRBV3-1 (or the pseudogene TRBV3-2); D might be TRBD1 (5 bases). Germline loops: CDR1 LGHDT, CDR2 YNNKEL (reference sequence). The length of the CDR3 is 14 residues. V lost 4 bases, J lost 3 bases, and 13 bases lay in between. CDR3 nucleotides: TGTGCCAGCAGCCCCGACAGTTCGGGCTACGAGCAGTACTTC. Its protein is CASSPDSSGYEQYF.

This clone was observed once. The V gene is TRBV3-1 (or the pseudogene TRBV3-2), the J gene TRBJ2-2, with no clear D. V lost 5 bases and J 0 bases, leaving 7 bases between the germline ends. Germline V gene lookup returns CDR1 LGHDT and CDR2 YNNKEL (reference sequence). This CDR3 is built from 14 residues. CDR3 nucleotide sequence: TGTGCCAGCAGCTCTCACTCGAACACCGGGGAGCTGTTTTTT. Translated, it gives CASSSHSNTGELFF.

The chain couples TRBV2 to TRBJ2-1; D might be TRBD1 (6 bases). The germline gives CDR1 SNHLY, CDR2 FYNNEI. This CDR3 contains 15 residues. Trimming shortened V by 8 bases and J by 0 bases, and 14 bases separated the two germline ends. For the CDR3, the DNA is TGTGCCAGCCGTAAGGGGGTAGGCTCCTACAATGAGCAGTTCTTC. It translates to CASRKGVGSYNEQFF.

V usage is TRBV28 and J usage is TRBJ2-7; 9 bases align to TRBD1. Germline CDR1 is MDHEN and CDR2 is SYDVKM. After removal of 4 bases from V and 6 bases from J, the junction contained 10 bases not matched to a gene. CDR3 size: 15 residues. The CDR3 DNA sequence: TGTGCCAGCAGTTCCACCGGGACAGGGTACGGCGAGCAGTACTTC. Protein sequence: CASSSTGTGYGEQYF.

The chain is built from TRBV11-2 and TRBJ1-2, with TRBD1 identical over 8 bases. This CDR3 has 14 amino acids. V was clipped by 2 bases and J by 8 bases; unmatched bases: 7. Germline V gene sequence: CDR1 SGHAT, CDR2 FQNNGV. The CDR3 protein is CASSLNQGARGYTF. As DNA, the CDR3 is TGTGCCAGCAGCTTAAATCAGGGGGCAAGGGGCTACACCTTC.

This clone was detected only a few times. The junction departs from germline at one end; a sequencing error may be responsible. The chain uses TRBV7-7 and TRBJ2-7; 7 bases fit TRBD2. This CDR3 has 15 residues. The V gene's germline CDR1 is SSHAT and CDR2 FNYEAQ (reference sequence). The CDR3 sequence: CASSLAAGVAYEQYF. The CDR3 region has the DNA TGTGCTAGCAGCTTAGCGGCGGGGGTGGCCTACGAGCAGTACTTC.

This chain links TRBV9 with TRBJ2-7; 7 positions match TRBD2. The germline CDR1 and CDR2 sequences are SGDLS and YYNGEE. This CDR3 region has 14 residues. Trimming cost V 0 bases and J 7 bases; bases outside gene matches: 7. DNA for the CDR3: TGTGCCAGCAGCGTAGATTCCTTGCGGGGGGAGCAGTACTTC. It yields the protein CASSVDSLRGEQYF. The variable domain in full, with the rest retrieved from reference TRBV9 and TRBJ2-7, is DSGVTQTPKHLITATGQRVTLRCSPRSGDLSVYWYQQSLDQGLQFLIQYYNGEERAKGNILERFSAQQFPDLHSELNLSSLELGDSALYFCASSVDSLRGEQYFGPGTRLTVT.

The chain recombines TRBV10-2 with TRBJ2-2, with 8 nucleotides matching TRBD2. The CDR3 spans 16 residues. The germline gives CDR1 WSHSY, CDR2 SAAADI. Germline trimming cut 3 bases from V and 1 base from J; bases unmatched to any gene: 4. The DNA of the CDR3 is TGCGCCAGCAGTGATACTAGCGGACGGAACACCGGGGAGCTGTTTTTT. It is translated as CASSDTSGRNTGELFF.